The 20 T cell receptor beta chains below were found in one sample sequenced in a study of T cells in Graves' hyperthyroidism and ophthalmopathy. RNA transcripts were the template for amplifying TCR beta CDR3 regions. Carried out on the TCR CDR3, a first-round RT-PCR used the HTBI primer set. TCRdb used MiXCR to reprocess the multiplex PCR reads, holding one entry per CDR3 protein. The sample lists more than 350,000 distinct CDR3 sequences, 14% to 15% seen once, with 30% to 35% in the top ten. The sample taken for sequencing was blood. These receptors were collected from a woman in her twenties or thirties with Graves' hyperthyroidism.

At least ten counts were recorded for this clonotype. This chain connects TRBV7-8 to TRBJ2-7, with TRBD1 as a possible D gene (6 bases). Germline V gene sequence: CDR1 SGHVS, CDR2 FQNEAQ. V was trimmed by 1 base and J by 6 bases, leaving 13 bases between them. The CDR3 contains 14 residues. The CDR3 region has the DNA TGTGCCAGCAGCTTAGAGGCAGGGGAAGGCGAGCAGTACTTC. Protein sequence: CASSLEAGEGEQYF.

Only a few counts were recorded for this clonotype. The rearrangement uses TRBV28 and TRBJ2-2; 10 bases map to TRBD2. The CDR3 is 14 amino acids. Germline values: CDR1 MDHEN, CDR2 SYDVKM. V was clipped by 3 bases and J by 5 bases; unmatched bases: 0. CDR3 loop: CASSFSGRTGELFF. The CDR3 coding sequence is TGTGCCAGCAGTTTTAGCGGGAGGACCGGGGAGCTGTTTTTT. Full variable domain (remainder filled in from reference TRBV28 and TRBJ2-2): DVKVTQSSRYLVKRTGEKVFLECVQDMDHENMFWYRQDPGLGLRLIYFSYDVKMKEKGDIPEGYSVSREKKERFSLILESASTNQTSMYLCASSFSGRTGELFFGEGSRLTVL.

V gene TRBV6-1 combines with J gene TRBJ1-4; D is possibly TRBD1 (5 bases). Trimming removed 4 bases from V and 6 bases from J, with 15 bases in between. Germline V lookup: CDR1 MNHNS, CDR2 SASEGT. The CDR3 consists of 15 residues. This CDR3 reads CASSGLGGRDEKLFF. CDR3 nucleotides: TGTGCCAGCAGTGGACTGGGGGGACGGGATGAAAAACTGTTTTTT.

This clonotype occurred many times. The genes are TRBV5-8 and TRBJ2-5, with D possibly TRBD2 on 6 matching bases. This CDR3 comprises 16 residues. From germline, CDR1 is SGHTS and CDR2 YDEGEE. V dropped 4 bases and J dropped 4 bases, with 20 bases sitting between them. In DNA form, the CDR3 reads TGTGCCAGCAGCAAAGTTAGCGGCCTGGGTTCAGAGACCCAGTACTTC. Translated: CASSKVSGLGSETQYF.

The gene calls are TRBV6-1 and TRBJ1-2; D possibly corresponds to TRBD1 (5 bases). V shed 8 bases and J shed 3 bases, with 16 bases lying between them. The CDR3 length is 14 residues. Germline CDR1 reads MNHNS; CDR2 reads SASEGT. CDR3 coding DNA: TGTGCCAGCGCAAGAGGGGAATATGACTATGGCTACACCTTC. Translating it yields CASARGEYDYGYTF.

This sequence joins TRBV28 and TRBJ1-2; no definite D call. Trimming removed 5 bases from V and 4 bases from J, with 14 bases in between. The germline V gene encodes CDR1 MDHEN and CDR2 SYDVKM. This CDR3 region has 14 residues. Here the CDR3 reads CASSPSPSIYGYTF. DNA of the CDR3: TGTGCCAGCAGTCCTAGCCCCAGTATCTATGGCTACACCTTC.

This clonotype was picked up many times. This chain uses TRBV11-2 with TRBJ2-1; the D gene is possibly TRBD2 (6 bases). Germline V gene sequence: CDR1 SGHAT, CDR2 FQNNGV. The germline V and J ends were trimmed by 5 bases and 7 bases, with 18 bases remaining between them. The CDR3 covers 15 residues. CDR3 region: CASSPSAGRRNEQFF. CDR3 coding DNA: TGTGCCAGCAGCCCCTCGGCGGGAAGGAGAAATGAGCAGTTCTTC.

This clonotype showed up just a few times. The V gene is TRBV13, the J gene TRBJ2-1, with TRBD2 matching over 7 bases. Germline trimming cut 5 bases from V and 4 bases from J; bases unmatched to any gene: 11. The V gene's germline CDR1 is PRHDT and CDR2 FYEKMQ (reference sequence). The CDR3 covers 16 residues. The CDR3 sequence is CASSHPSGTEYNEQFF. CDR3 sequence (DNA): TGTGCCAGCAGCCACCCGAGCGGGACCGAATACAATGAGCAGTTCTTC.

CDR3 sequence: CASSLVSQPQHF. The CDR3 DNA reads as TGCGCCAGCAGCTTGGTTTCTCAGCCCCAGCATTTT. The chain uses TRBV5-1 and TRBJ1-5, with D unclear. V was shortened by 0 bases and J by 6 bases, with 4 bases between the two germline ends. The CDR3 is 12 residues long. CDR1 is SGHRS and CDR2 is YFSETQ in the germline V gene.

This clonotype was recorded at least ten times. The genes are TRBV12-3 or TRBV12-4 and TRBJ2-7; the D gene could be TRBD1 or TRBD2 (5 bases each). V was pared by 6 bases and J by 2 bases, with 20 bases between. The CDR3 runs to 16 residues. Here the CDR3 reads CASSQSRGPRAYEQYF. The CDR3 DNA reads TGTGCCAGCAGCCAATCCCGGGGCCCGCGTGCCTACGAGCAGTACTTC.

In its sample, this clonotype was seen a few times. The final CDR3 position lacks the conserved phenylalanine or tryptophan, pointing to a likely read error. V usage is TRBV28 and J usage is TRBJ2-7, with TRBD1 matching over 12 bases. Germline trimming cut 5 bases from V and 5 bases from J; bases unmatched to any gene: 7. Germline loops: CDR1 MDHEN, CDR2 SYDVKM. The CDR3 contains 15 residues. CDR3 region: CASSLGTGGGNEQYS. Here the CDR3 DNA reads TGTGCCAGCAGTCTGGGGACAGGGGGCGGGAACGAGCAGTACTCC.

In its sample, this clonotype was seen many times. The rearrangement joins TRBV3-1 to TRBJ2-1, with D possibly matching TRBD2 (5 bases). The germline gives CDR1 LGHDT, CDR2 YNNKEL (reference sequence). The ends were cut back, 0 bases at V and 12 bases at J, with 15 bases in the middle. The CDR3 is 14 residues long. The CDR3 DNA follows: TGTGCCAGCAGCCAAGAATCGGGAACGGTAACGCAGTTCTTC. Translation gives CASSQESGTVTQFF.

This clonotype has ten or more counts. The V gene is TRBV7-9, the J gene TRBJ2-3; TRBD1 aligns across 7 bases. The J segment lost 5 bases and the V segment lost 5 bases, leaving 7 bases of the junction unmatched. CDR3 length: 14 amino acids. Looked up from germline, CDR1 is SEHNR and CDR2 is FQNEAQ (reference sequence). The CDR3 region has the DNA TGTGCCAGCAGCGACTGGACAGGACAAGATACGCAGTATTTT. Translating gives CASSDWTGQDTQYF. The complete variable domain, with remaining parts taken from reference TRBV7-9 and TRBJ2-3, reads DTGVSQNPRHKITKRGQNVTFRCDPISEHNRLYWYRQTLGQGPEFLTYFQNEAQLEKSRLLSDRFSAERPKGSFSTLEIQRTEQGDSAMYLCASSDWTGQDTQYFGPGTRLTVL.

This clonotype was found many times. The chain links TRBV27 to TRBJ1-6; D perhaps matches TRBD1 (5 bases). CDR3 length: 15 residues. The germline V gene has CDR1 MNHEY and CDR2 SMNVEV (reference sequence). V lost 5 bases and J 4 bases, leaving 12 bases between the germline ends. The CDR3 DNA is TGTGCCAGCAGTCCGTGGGACGGATATAATTCACCCCTCCACTTT. As protein: CASSPWDGYNSPLHF.

This clonotype has at least ten counts. The chain joins TRBV20-1 to TRBJ2-3; the match to TRBD2 covers 13 bases. Germline V gene sequence: CDR1 DFQATT, CDR2 SNEGSKA (reference sequence). This CDR3 is built from 16 residues. The V and J ends lost 2 bases and 4 bases, in that order; junction bases with no gene match: 6. CDR3 residues: CSARTALAGGADTQYF. In nucleotides, the CDR3 is TGCAGTGCTAGAACAGCACTAGCGGGAGGGGCAGATACGCAGTATTTT.

This clonotype was counted many times. This chain connects TRBV18 to TRBJ2-2, with D possibly TRBD1 on 7 matching bases. Trimming took 3 bases from V and 2 from J, leaving 13 bases between them. Germline V lookup: CDR1 KGHSH, CDR2 LQKENI. This CDR3 comprises 16 residues. The CDR3 region has the DNA TGTGCCAGCTCACCCAGGGGGGCACCTAACACCGGGGAGCTGTTTTTT. Translation: CASSPRGAPNTGELFF.

This clonotype was counted ten times or more. V is TRBV7-2 and J is TRBJ2-3; 9 bases map to TRBD2. Trimming cost V 0 bases and J 3 bases; bases outside gene matches: 10. The CDR3 runs to 18 residues. CDR1 and CDR2 from the germline V gene are SGHTA and FQGNSA. This CDR3 reads CASSLAWGSGRRTDTQYF. In DNA, the CDR3 is TGTGCCAGCAGCTTAGCCTGGGGTAGCGGGAGAAGGACAGATACGCAGTATTTT.

There are a few counts of this clonotype. The gene calls are TRBV6-1 and TRBJ2-7; D is possibly TRBD1 (5 bases). Between the trimmed V and J ends, which lost 7 bases and 0 bases, there was a span of 13 bases. CDR1 MNHNS and CDR2 SASEGT come from the germline V gene. This CDR3 is built from 14 residues. The CDR3 DNA reads as TGTGCCAGCACTAAAACAGGTAGCTCCTACGAGCAGTACTTC. This sequence encodes CASTKTGSSYEQYF.

This clonotype was seen at least ten times. CDR3 residues: CSARTGLRQETQYF. CDR3 nucleotides: TGCAGTGCCAGGACGGGACTCAGACAAGAGACCCAGTACTTC. The chain couples TRBV20-1 to TRBJ2-5; weak D call: TRBD2 (6 bases). The CDR3 length is 14 residues. The V and J ends lost 6 bases and 2 bases respectively, with 16 bases between them. CDR1 is DFQATT and CDR2 is SNEGSKA in the germline V gene (reference sequence).

The rearrangement joins TRBV7-3 to TRBJ2-1; TRBD2 aligns across 8 bases. J gave up 10 bases and V 3 bases, and 8 bases lay outside the gene matches. CDR1 is SGHTA, CDR2 FQGTGA, per germline. CDR3 length: 14 residues. The DNA for the CDR3 is TGTGCCAGCAGCTTTATCGGGAGGGCAGGCGAGCAGTTCTTC. Protein product: CASSFIGRAGEQFF.